What follows are 14 T cell receptor beta chains derived from one specimen sequenced in a study of OX40 agonist ivuxolimab in advanced cancers. Generated by immunoSEQ multiplex PCR, the TCRdb table keeps only in-frame clones and is missing some. The table shows 60,000 to 70,000 clones, with approximately 90% occurring only once. Sequenced here: CD4+ or CD8+ T cells sorted from blood, sampled in a trial of the OX40 agonist ivuxolimab. These receptor sequences come from an adult with an advanced solid tumor such as melanoma, head and neck, liver or kidney cancer.

The gene calls are TRBV5-1 and TRBJ2-3, with D unclear. The CDR3 totals 12 residues. In germline, CDR1 is SGHRS, CDR2 YFSETQ. Trimming left V 4 bases short and J 3 bases short, with 6 bases between. The CDR3 DNA reads as TGCGCCAGCAGCCTGAATACAGATACGCAGTATTTT. It translates to CASSLNTDTQYF.

The chain uses TRBV9 and TRBJ1-4; D is undetermined. V gave up 0 bases and J gave up 0 bases, with 3 bases separating them. This CDR3 region has 14 residues. Germline V gene lookup returns CDR1 SGDLS and CDR2 YYNGEE. The CDR3 DNA reads TGTGCCAGCAGCGTAGCTGCAACTAATGAAAAACTGTTTTTT. Protein: CASSVAATNEKLFF.

The V gene is TRBV30, the J gene TRBJ2-3; possibly TRBD1 for D (6 bases). CDR1 GTSNPN and CDR2 SVGIG come from the germline V gene (reference sequence). Trimming stripped 2 bases from V and 4 bases from J, with 10 bases between. This CDR3 is built from 13 residues. CDR3 DNA sequence: TGTGCCTGGAGTAGGGGGATCGCAGATACGCAGTATTTT. Translated, it gives CAWSRGIADTQYF.

This chain joins TRBV28 and TRBJ1-2; D is unresolved. The CDR3 totals 11 residues. Germline CDR1 and CDR2: MDHEN and SYDVKM. V was shortened by 2 bases and J by 7 bases, with 5 bases between the two germline ends. The CDR3 DNA follows: TGTGCCAGCAGTTTAGCTTTTGGCTACACCTTC. It translates to CASSLAFGYTF.

The rearrangement joins TRBV6-5 to TRBJ1-6; TRBD1 matches at 7 bases. V lost 7 bases, J lost 5 bases, and 8 bases stayed unmatched. The CDR3 runs to 15 residues. Germline CDR1 reads MNHEY; CDR2 reads SVGAGI. The CDR3, as DNA: TGTGCCAGCAATCTACGCGGGACAGATAATTCACCCCTCCACTTT. It encodes CASNLRGTDNSPLHF.

The sample holds a few counts of this clone. This chain links TRBV4-2 with TRBJ1-1; D call uncertain. The germline V and J ends were trimmed by 4 bases and 1 base, with 7 bases remaining between them. Germline V gene data show CDR1 as LGHNA and CDR2 as YNFKEQ. CDR3 length: 13 residues. CDR3 coding DNA: TGTGCCAGCAGCCCTCGCGGGAACACTGAAGCTTTCTTT. Its translation is CASSPRGNTEAFF.

This clone has just one count. This chain links TRBV6-5 with TRBJ1-1, with TRBD1 matching over 7 bases. Germline CDR1 and CDR2: MNHEY and SVGAGI. CDR3 length: 15 amino acids. Losses at the gene ends were 0 bases for V and 4 bases for J; bases not matched to a gene: 5. CDR3 protein: CASSYSYGTATEAFF. The CDR3 DNA sequence: TGTGCCAGCAGTTACTCCTACGGGACAGCCACTGAAGCTTTCTTT.

The table lists this clone with a few counts. This rearrangement joins TRBV6-5 to TRBJ2-1; D is possibly TRBD1 (6 bases). V was cut by 0 bases and J by 7 bases, with 13 bases left in between. CDR3 length equals 15 residues. From germline, CDR1 is MNHEY and CDR2 SVGAGI. CDR3 sequence reads: CASSYSGLTGNEQFF. DNA for the CDR3: TGTGCCAGCAGTTACTCGGGCCTAACAGGGAATGAGCAGTTCTTC.

The chain links TRBV6-5 to TRBJ2-1; D is uncertain. Trimming stripped 5 bases from V and 2 bases from J, with 1 base between. Germline V gene lookup returns CDR1 MNHEY and CDR2 SVGAGI. CDR3 length: 11 residues. CDR3 DNA sequence: TGTGCCAGCAGTGCCTACAATGAGCAGTTCTTC. Translation: CASSAYNEQFF.

This rearrangement joins TRBV5-1 to TRBJ2-5, with D tentatively TRBD2 (6 bases). The better agreement between TRBJ2-7 and the DNA end casts doubt on the J call. Germline V gene data show CDR1 as SGHRS and CDR2 as YFSETQ. The CDR3 runs to 15 residues. In DNA, the CDR3 is TGCGCCAGCAGCTTGGGGCGGGATTACGGGTACGAGCAGTACTTC. Encoded protein: CASSLGRDYGYEQYF.

This clone was seen only a few times. The chain combines TRBV6-5 with TRBJ1-5; a possible D gene is TRBD1 (5 bases). The length of the CDR3 is 15 residues. Germline V gene data show CDR1 as MNHEY and CDR2 as SVGAGI. Deletions cut 4 bases from V and 11 bases from J, with 21 bases between. This chain's CDR3 is CASSSHGDGLGTQHF. The CDR3 nucleotides are TGTGCCAGCAGTTCACATGGGGACGGCCTCGGGACCCAGCATTTT.

The rearrangement joins TRBV12-5 to TRBJ1-4, with 10 bases fitting TRBD1. Germline V gives CDR1 LGHNT, CDR2 FRNRAP. The CDR3 runs to 17 residues. Losses at the gene ends were 4 bases for V and 0 bases for J; bases not matched to a gene: 5. CDR3 sequence reads: CASGSPGQGTTNEKLFF. In nucleotides, the CDR3 is TGTGCTAGTGGTTCTCCGGGACAGGGGACAACTAATGAAAAACTGTTTTTT.

J is TRBJ2-7 and V is TRBV28, with a weak D call TRBD1 (6 bases). V dropped 2 bases and J dropped 2 bases, with 16 bases sitting between them. Germline lookup yields CDR1 MDHEN and CDR2 SYDVKM. CDR3 size: 16 residues. CDR3 sequence reads: CASSLPGTSTTYEQYF. The CDR3 DNA reads as TGTGCCAGCAGTTTACCCGGGACAAGTACCACCTACGAGCAGTACTTC.

The rearrangement joins TRBV6-5 to TRBJ2-7, with 9 bases fitting TRBD2. The CDR3 has 13 residues. The V gene end was trimmed by 7 bases and the J gene end by 7 bases; junction bases not matched to a gene: 8. The germline V gene encodes CDR1 MNHEY and CDR2 SVGAGI. Here the CDR3 reads CASKSSGIGEQYF. Here the CDR3 DNA reads TGTGCCAGCAAATCTAGCGGGATTGGGGAGCAGTACTTC.